This T cell receptor (beta chain) was obtained from a study of T cells after yellow fever vaccination. Findings and limits, study-wide: A minor fraction of clonotypes spanned both CD4 and CD8 compartments. The booster saw the reappearance of most primary-vaccination clones (roughly 96% CD4, 80% to 90% CD8).

Regarding this clonotype: The antigen remains unidentified.

Trimming stripped 1 base from V and 4 bases from J, with 11 bases between. The germline V gene has CDR1 SGHVT and CDR2 SQSDAQ. The CDR3 covers 15 residues. Conversion of TCR transcripts into cDNA relied on 5'RACE template switching, which added a universal primer site and UMIs. TCRdb reanalysed the 5' RACE reads using MiXCR and keeps one entry per CDR3 protein. The data show about 320,000 distinct CDR3 sequences, approximately 11% seen once. This sequence joins TRBV7-4 and TRBJ1-5; tentatively, D is TRBD1 (6 bases). The sample consisted of CD4+ T cells sorted from PBMCs, taken 45 days after the yellow fever booster vaccination. This receptor was identified in a young man who received the YFV17D yellow fever vaccine. CDR3 in amino acids: CASSLVQGCNQPQHF. DNA for the CDR3: TGTGCCAGCAGCTTAGTGCAGGGGTGTAATCAGCCCCAGCATTTT.